The 22 T cell receptor beta chains below come from one sample, sequenced in a study of PD-L1 blockade in urothelial cancer. Measured with immunoSEQ multiplex PCR; TCRdb has only the in-frame clones, and not every one. The data hold some 84,000 clones, with about nine tenths observed a single time. This specimen was PBMCs, taken around atezolizumab (anti-PD-L1) treatment. These receptors were collected from a woman in her 70s with urothelial cancer.

The chain carries TRBV19 and TRBJ2-1, with 10 bases identical to TRBD2. V shed 0 bases, J shed 4 bases, and the junction held 3 bases outside the gene matches. The germline CDR1 and CDR2 sequences are LNHDA and SQIVND (reference sequence). The CDR3 spans 16 residues. The CDR3: CASSIEAGGVYNEQFF. The CDR3 DNA sequence: TGTGCCAGTAGTATAGAAGCGGGGGGGGTATACAATGAGCAGTTCTTC.

V gene TRBV2 combines with J gene TRBJ2-3; D possibly corresponds to TRBD1 (5 bases). The germline CDR1 and CDR2 sequences are SNHLY and FYNNEI. The CDR3 is made up of 14 amino acids. The V gene lost 4 bases and the J gene lost 4 bases, with 12 bases spanning the gap. The CDR3 DNA follows: TGTGCCAGCAGTGCAGGGATAACTCCAGATACGCAGTATTTT. Its translation is CASSAGITPDTQYF.

As DNA, the CDR3 is TGTGCCAGTAGTATCTCGAGCGAGCAGTACTTC. As protein: CASSISSEQYF. The V gene is TRBV19, the J gene TRBJ2-7, with D unresolved. This CDR3 region has 11 residues. V lost 3 bases and J 6 bases, leaving 6 bases between the germline ends. Germline assignment: CDR1 LNHDA and CDR2 SQIVND (reference sequence). The whole variable domain, filled in from reference TRBV19 and TRBJ2-7, reads DGGITQSPKYLFRKEGQNVTLSCEQNLNHDAMYWYRQDPGQGLRLIYYSQIVNDFQKGDIAEGYSVSREKKESFPLTVTSAQKNPTAFYLCASSISSEQYFGPGTRLTVT.

The chain couples TRBV27 to TRBJ2-7; 9 bases match TRBD1. The junction had 1 base not matched to a gene; V was cut back by 3 bases and J by 4 bases. The CDR3 is made up of 13 amino acids. Germline assignment: CDR1 MNHEY and CDR2 SMNVEV (reference sequence). The CDR3 protein is CASSFGTGYEQYF. The CDR3 bases are TGTGCCAGCAGTTTCGGGACAGGGTACGAGCAGTACTTC.

The chain is built from TRBV27 and TRBJ1-6; 7 bases match TRBD1. In germline, CDR1 is MNHEY, CDR2 SMNVEV (reference sequence). V was clipped by 6 bases and J by 8 bases; unmatched bases: 7. This CDR3 spans 14 amino acids. CDR3 residues: CASSPGRGYSPLHF. CDR3 DNA: TGTGCCAGCAGCCCGGGCAGGGGGTATTCACCCCTCCACTTT.

The rearrangement uses TRBV5-1 and TRBJ2-3; 9 bases line up with TRBD1. J gave up 5 bases and V 3 bases, and 4 bases lay outside the gene matches. This CDR3 spans 14 amino acids. Germline V gives CDR1 SGHRS, CDR2 YFSETQ. Here the CDR3 DNA reads TGCGCCAGCAGCTCGCAGGACAGGGGAGATACGCAGTATTTT. Translation gives CASSSQDRGDTQYF.

The count of this clone is one. This chain connects TRBV19 to TRBJ2-7; tentative D call: TRBD2 (6 bases). The germline gives CDR1 LNHDA, CDR2 SQIVND (reference sequence). The CDR3 has 13 residues. Trimming took 1 base from V and 6 from J, leaving 10 bases between them. CDR3 in DNA: TGTGCCAGTAGTATAGTATCCGGGGGCGAGCAGTACTTC. Translating gives CASSIVSGGEQYF. Supplemented by reference TRBV19 and TRBJ2-7, the full variable domain reads DGGITQSPKYLFRKEGQNVTLSCEQNLNHDAMYWYRQDPGQGLRLIYYSQIVNDFQKGDIAEGYSVSREKKESFPLTVTSAQKNPTAFYLCASSIVSGGEQYFGPGTRLTVT.

This clone was detected once. V is TRBV19 and J is TRBJ2-5; 12 bases are shared with TRBD2. The V segment lost 5 bases and the J segment 6 bases; nucleotides outside the gene matches: 7. Germline CDR1 is LNHDA and CDR2 is SQIVND (reference sequence). CDR3 length: 15 amino acids. This CDR3 reads CASSSGLAGSKTQYF. In nucleotides, the CDR3 is TGTGCCAGTAGTTCGGGACTAGCGGGTTCCAAGACCCAGTACTTC.

The V gene is TRBV5-1, the J gene TRBJ1-2; TRBD1 aligns across 9 bases. From germline, CDR1 is SGHRS and CDR2 YFSETQ. Trimming at V came to 4 bases and at J to 9 bases, leaving 10 bases not matched to a gene. This CDR3 contains 14 residues. The CDR3 spells CASSLTDGQGSYTF. Here the CDR3 DNA reads TGCGCCAGCAGCCTGACCGACGGACAGGGGAGCTACACCTTC.

The chain has TRBV11-2 and TRBJ2-3; D is unclear. The CDR3 loop spans 12 amino acids. Trimming pared 6 bases from V and 3 bases from J, leaving 7 bases between. The germline CDR1 and CDR2 sequences are SGHAT and FQNNGV. CDR3 bases: TGTGCCAGCAGTTCGAGGACAGATACGCAGTATTTT. Amino acids: CASSSRTDTQYF.

The chain is built from TRBV5-1 and TRBJ1-1; perhaps TRBD1 as D (6 bases). The germline gives CDR1 SGHRS, CDR2 YFSETQ. The CDR3 has 16 residues. Trimming removed 3 bases at V and 0 bases at J, with 15 bases between. This CDR3 reads CASSWNTGQVNTEAFF. The CDR3 bases are TGCGCCAGCAGCTGGAACACGGGACAAGTGAACACTGAAGCTTTCTTT.

In its sample, this clone was seen a few times. This rearrangement joins TRBV30 to TRBJ1-2; TRBD1 aligns across 8 bases. CDR1 is GTSNPN and CDR2 is SVGIG in the germline V gene (reference sequence). The V and J ends lost 2 bases and 7 bases, in that order; junction bases with no gene match: 9. This CDR3 comprises 14 residues. The CDR3: CAWSRGQGEFGYTF. As DNA, the CDR3 is TGTGCCTGGAGTAGAGGACAGGGAGAGTTTGGCTACACCTTC.

This clone is classed as medium-sized (0.01 to 0.1%). The chain joins TRBV6-1 to TRBJ2-2, with 7 bases aligning to TRBD1. The junction had 5 bases not matched to a gene; V was cut back by 7 bases and J by 3 bases. Germline CDR1 and CDR2: MNHNS and SASEGT. The length of the CDR3 is 14 residues. CDR3 sequence (DNA): TGTGCCAGCATGGGGACAGCATACACCGGGGAGCTGTTTTTT. Translated, it gives CASMGTAYTGELFF.

V and J are TRBV5-1 and TRBJ2-3; maybe TRBD2 (5 bases). The CDR3 loop spans 16 amino acids. The germline V and J ends were trimmed by 0 bases and 4 bases, with 15 bases remaining between them. Germline CDR1 and CDR2: SGHRS and YFSETQ. The CDR3 DNA is TGCGCCAGCAGCTTGGGGAGGTACGGACTTTCAGATACGCAGTATTTT. It yields the protein CASSLGRYGLSDTQYF.

This rearrangement joins TRBV7-2 to TRBJ1-1, with a weak D call TRBD1 (5 bases). CDR1 is SGHTA, CDR2 FQGNSA, per germline. With 5 bases removed from V and 6 bases from J, the gap between germline ends came to 19 bases. This CDR3 comprises 15 residues. As DNA, the CDR3 is TGTGCCAGCAGCATTAATAACTGGGGCAGCCCTGAAGCTTTCTTT. This gives the protein CASSINNWGSPEAFF.

The CDR3 spells CASSFAGGNTGELFF. DNA of the CDR3: TGTGCCAGCAGCTTTGCGGGAGGGAACACCGGGGAGCTGTTTTTT. The chain uses TRBV7-6 and TRBJ2-2; 8 bases align to TRBD2. Germline CDR1 and CDR2: SGHVS and FNYEAQ. J was trimmed by 1 base and V by 3 bases; bases with no gene match: 1. The CDR3 loop spans 15 amino acids.

The chain couples TRBV28 to TRBJ2-7, with D possibly being TRBD1 (6 bases). The V gene's germline CDR1 is MDHEN and CDR2 SYDVKM. The V and J ends lost 3 bases and 4 bases respectively, with 13 bases between them. This CDR3 spans 14 amino acids. The CDR3 protein is CASSLMGALYEQYF. The CDR3 DNA reads TGTGCCAGCAGTTTGATGGGGGCCCTTTACGAGCAGTACTTC.

This clone was recorded once. This chain joins TRBV7-8 and TRBJ2-7; D call uncertain. The length of the CDR3 is 15 residues. Trimming stripped 2 bases from V and 3 bases from J, with 14 bases between. Germline V gene lookup returns CDR1 SGHVS and CDR2 FQNEAQ. CDR3 in amino acids: CASSLQRLEYYEQYF. Written as DNA, the CDR3 is TGTGCCAGCAGCTTACAGAGACTGGAATACTACGAGCAGTACTTC.

This sequence joins TRBV18 and TRBJ2-7, with 7 bases aligning to TRBD1. The CDR3 runs 15 residues. Germline V gene data show CDR1 as KGHSH and CDR2 as LQKENI. The V gene end was trimmed by 3 bases and the J gene end by 1 base; junction bases not matched to a gene: 6. DNA of the CDR3: TGTGCCAGCTCACCTACCCGACAGGGATCCTACGAGCAGTACTTC. Translating gives CASSPTRQGSYEQYF.

V gene TRBV9 combines with J gene TRBJ1-4; 7 bases are a match to TRBD1. V lost 2 bases, J lost 7 bases, and 8 bases stayed unmatched. The CDR3 runs to 15 residues. Germline V gene sequence: CDR1 SGDLS, CDR2 YYNGEE. DNA of the CDR3: TGTGCCAGCAGCGTTGCTACAGGGGCGAGTGAAAAACTGTTTTTT. It encodes CASSVATGASEKLFF.

The V call is TRBV7-9, the J call TRBJ1-2; no clear D. The V and J ends lost 4 bases and 2 bases respectively, with 8 bases between them. Germline V gives CDR1 SEHNR, CDR2 FQNEAQ (reference sequence). This CDR3 contains 13 residues. CDR3 region: CASSSGLNYGYTF. The CDR3 DNA is TGTGCCAGCAGCTCGGGGTTAAACTATGGCTACACCTTC.

V gene TRBV18 combines with J gene TRBJ2-7; the D gene is possibly TRBD1 (5 bases). In germline, CDR1 is KGHSH, CDR2 LQKENI. V lost 0 bases to trimming and J lost 1 base, with 7 bases between them. The CDR3 is 14 residues long. This CDR3 reads CASSPPAGSYEQYF. CDR3 coding DNA: TGTGCCAGCTCACCACCTGCAGGGTCCTACGAGCAGTACTTC.